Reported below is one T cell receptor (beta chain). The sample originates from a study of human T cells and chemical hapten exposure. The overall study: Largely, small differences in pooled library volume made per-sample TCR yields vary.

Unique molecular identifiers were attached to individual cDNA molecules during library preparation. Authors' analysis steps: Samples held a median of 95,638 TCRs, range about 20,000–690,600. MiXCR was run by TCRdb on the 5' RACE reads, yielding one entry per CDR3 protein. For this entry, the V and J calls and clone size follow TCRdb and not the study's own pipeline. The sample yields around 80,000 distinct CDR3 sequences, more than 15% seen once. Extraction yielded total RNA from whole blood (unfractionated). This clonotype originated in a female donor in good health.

The CDR3 nucleotides are TGTGCCAGCAGCTTAAGGGGGTTGAGAGAGACCCAGTACTTC. Its translation: CASSLRGLRETQYF. The V and J genes are TRBV7-2 and TRBJ2-5, with D tentatively TRBD1 (6 bases). CDR1 is SGHTA, CDR2 FQGNSA, per germline. This CDR3 comprises 14 residues. Trimming took off 2 bases at V and 4 bases at J, with 11 bases between the two ends.